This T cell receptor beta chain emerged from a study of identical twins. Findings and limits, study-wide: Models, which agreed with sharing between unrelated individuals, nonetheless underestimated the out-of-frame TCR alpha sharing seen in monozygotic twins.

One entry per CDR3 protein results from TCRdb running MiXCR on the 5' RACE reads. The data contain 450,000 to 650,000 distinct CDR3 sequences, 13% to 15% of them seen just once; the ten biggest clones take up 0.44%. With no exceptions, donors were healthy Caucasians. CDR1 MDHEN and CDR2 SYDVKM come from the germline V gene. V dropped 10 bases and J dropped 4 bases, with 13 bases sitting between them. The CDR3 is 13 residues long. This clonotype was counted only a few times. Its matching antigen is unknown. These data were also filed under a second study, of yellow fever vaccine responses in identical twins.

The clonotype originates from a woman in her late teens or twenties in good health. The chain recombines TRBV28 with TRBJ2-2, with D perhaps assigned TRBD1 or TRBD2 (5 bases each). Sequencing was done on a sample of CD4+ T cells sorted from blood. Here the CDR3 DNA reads TGTGCCACCCCGGGGCGCCTCACCGGGGAGCTGTTTTTT. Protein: CATPGRLTGELFF.